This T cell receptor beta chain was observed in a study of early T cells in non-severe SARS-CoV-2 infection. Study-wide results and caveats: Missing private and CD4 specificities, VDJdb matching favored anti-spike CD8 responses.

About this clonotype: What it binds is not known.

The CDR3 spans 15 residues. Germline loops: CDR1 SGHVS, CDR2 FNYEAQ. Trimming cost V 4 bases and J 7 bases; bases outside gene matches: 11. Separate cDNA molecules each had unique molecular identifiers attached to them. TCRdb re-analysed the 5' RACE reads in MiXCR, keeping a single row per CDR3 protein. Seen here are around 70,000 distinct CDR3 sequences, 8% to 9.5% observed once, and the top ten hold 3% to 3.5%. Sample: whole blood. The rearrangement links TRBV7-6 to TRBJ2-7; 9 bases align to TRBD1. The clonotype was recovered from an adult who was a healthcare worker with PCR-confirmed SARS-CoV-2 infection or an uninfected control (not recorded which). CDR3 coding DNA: TGTGCCAGCAGCTCCCATTCCGGGACAGGGAAAGAGCAGTACTTC. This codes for CASSSHSGTGKEQYF.